This TCR beta chain originates from a study of blood T cell repertoires in COVID-19. About the study: COVID-19 samples from acute and convalescent phases originated in the United States, Italy and Spain.

Original processing notes: Reference gene primer amplification gave estimated nucleated cell counts. Profiling relied on immunoSEQ multiplex PCR, and the TCRdb table lists in-frame clones only, not all of them. That table furnishes V, J and clone size, whereas the DNA furnished D and trimming. The sample carries roughly 52,000 clones, over 80% recorded once. Seattle patients were enrolled during active infection and followed longitudinally. The CDR3 contains 14 residues. The germline V gene encodes CDR1 KGHSH and CDR2 LQKENI. With 5 bases clipped from V and 5 bases from J, the junction kept 8 bases outside the gene matches.

V and J are TRBV18 and TRBJ1-2; 7 nucleotides match TRBD1. Specimen: peripheral blood. The sequence derives from a man aged 35 to 55 with COVID-19, enrolled during active disease. The CDR3 spells CASSSVGTEYGYTF. CDR3 in DNA: TGTGCCAGCTCAAGTGTAGGGACAGAGTATGGCTACACCTTC.